The clone carrying this TCR beta chain was found a few times. The data belong to a study of blood T cell repertoires in COVID-19. Background on the study: Samples of COVID-19 (acute and convalescent) were obtained from the United States, Italy and Spain. Sources were T cells, B-cell-depleted T cells, or PBMCs; the material itself was cDNA or gDNA.

Authors' data handling: Amplifying reference gene primers gave estimates of nucleated cell counts. TCRdb keeps only in-frame clones here, not all; method: immunoSEQ multiplex PCR. V, J and clone size are those of that table, while D and trimming were read from the DNA. The sample lists around 130,000 clones; 70% to 90% were seen once. Sample: peripheral blood. The receptor comes from a man aged 50-60 years with acute or convalescent COVID-19.

The CDR3 here is CASSLWVDRVSSYNSPLHF. The CDR3 region has the DNA TGTGCCAGCAGTTTATGGGTCGACAGAGTGAGCTCCTATAATTCACCCCTCCACTTT. The gene calls are TRBV27 and TRBJ1-6, with D possibly being TRBD1 (5 bases). Trimming left V 1 base short and J 0 bases short, with 16 bases between. Per germline, CDR1 MNHEY and CDR2 SMNVEV (reference sequence). This CDR3 contains 19 residues.